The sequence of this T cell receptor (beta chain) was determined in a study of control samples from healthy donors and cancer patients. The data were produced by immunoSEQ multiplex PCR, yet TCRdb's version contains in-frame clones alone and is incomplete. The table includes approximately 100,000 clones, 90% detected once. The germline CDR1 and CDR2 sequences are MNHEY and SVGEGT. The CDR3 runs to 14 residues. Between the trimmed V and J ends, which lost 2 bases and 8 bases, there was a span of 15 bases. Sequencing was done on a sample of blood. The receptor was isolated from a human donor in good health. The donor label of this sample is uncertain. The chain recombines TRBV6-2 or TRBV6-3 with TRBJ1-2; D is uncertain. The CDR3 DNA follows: TGTGCCAGCAGTTACCAGGAACTTCTGAGGGGCTACACCTTC. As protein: CASSYQELLRGYTF.